The table lists the clone carrying this T cell receptor (beta chain) with many counts. The sample comes from a study of CD8 T cells in ankylosing spondylitis. TCRdb recomputed calls from the 5' RACE reads with MiXCR, one row per CDR3 protein. This repertoire shows about 230,000 distinct CDR3 sequences, roughly 8.2% found once; its top ten account for around 5.1%. Material for sequencing was blood, either unsorted or a sorted T cell fraction (not recorded which). The TCR originated in a female donor with ankylosing spondylitis or in good health (not recorded which).

The CDR3, as DNA: TGCAGCGTTGACCCGGGACAGGGTGGTGAGAAACTGTTTTTT. Its protein is CSVDPGQGGEKLFF. The chain carries TRBV29-1 and TRBJ1-4, with 9 positions matching TRBD1. The CDR3 covers 14 residues. CDR1 is SQVTM and CDR2 is ANQGSEA in the germline V gene. V dropped 3 bases and J dropped 11; count of bases not matched to a gene: 10.